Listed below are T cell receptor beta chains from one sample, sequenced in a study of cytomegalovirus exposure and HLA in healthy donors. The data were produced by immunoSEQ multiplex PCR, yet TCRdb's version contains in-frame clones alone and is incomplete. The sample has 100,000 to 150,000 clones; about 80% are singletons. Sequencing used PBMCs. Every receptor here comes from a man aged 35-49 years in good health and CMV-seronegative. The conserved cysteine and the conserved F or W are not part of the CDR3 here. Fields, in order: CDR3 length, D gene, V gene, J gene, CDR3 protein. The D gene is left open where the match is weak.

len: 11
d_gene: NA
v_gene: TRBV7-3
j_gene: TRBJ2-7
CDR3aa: ASSHGVAYEQY

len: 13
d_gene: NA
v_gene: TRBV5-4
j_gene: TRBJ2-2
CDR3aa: ASSLGRSGTGELF

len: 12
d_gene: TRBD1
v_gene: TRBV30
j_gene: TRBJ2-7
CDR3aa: AWSPGQGVDEQY

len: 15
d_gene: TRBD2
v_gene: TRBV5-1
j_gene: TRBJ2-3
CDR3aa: ASSDQGLAGTTDTQY

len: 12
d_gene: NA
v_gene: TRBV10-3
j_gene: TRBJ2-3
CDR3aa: AISLLSSTDTQY

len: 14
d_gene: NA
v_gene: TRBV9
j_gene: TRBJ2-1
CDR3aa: ASAPVLMVGYNEQF

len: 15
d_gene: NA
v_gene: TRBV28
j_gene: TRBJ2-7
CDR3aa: ASRPGAWGGASYEQY

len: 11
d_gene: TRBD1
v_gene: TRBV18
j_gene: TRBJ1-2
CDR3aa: ASSLDREYGYT

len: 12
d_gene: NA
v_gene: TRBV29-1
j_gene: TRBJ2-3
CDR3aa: SVERTPEGDTQY

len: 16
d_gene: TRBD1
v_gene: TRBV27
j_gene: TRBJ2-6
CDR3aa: ASSFYTGDRPGANVLT

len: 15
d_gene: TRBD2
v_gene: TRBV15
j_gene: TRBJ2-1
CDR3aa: ATSRASSGGALDEQF

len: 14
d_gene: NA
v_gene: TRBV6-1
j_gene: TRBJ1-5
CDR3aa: ASSELQAYSNQPQH

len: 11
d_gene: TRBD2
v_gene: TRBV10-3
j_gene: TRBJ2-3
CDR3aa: AITGLEGDTQY

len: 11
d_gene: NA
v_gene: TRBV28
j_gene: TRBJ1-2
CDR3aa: ASHRVISYGYT

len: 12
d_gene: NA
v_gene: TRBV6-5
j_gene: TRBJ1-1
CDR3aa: ASSYRTRNTEAF

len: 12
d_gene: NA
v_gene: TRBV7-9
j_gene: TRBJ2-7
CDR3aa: ASSSIRDSYEQY

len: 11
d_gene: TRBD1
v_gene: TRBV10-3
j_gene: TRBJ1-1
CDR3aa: AISVQGDAEAF

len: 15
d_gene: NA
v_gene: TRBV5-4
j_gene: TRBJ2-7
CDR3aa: ASSLPSAGKGSYEQY

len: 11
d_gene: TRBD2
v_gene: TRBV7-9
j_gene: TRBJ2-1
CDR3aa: ASNGRGESEQF

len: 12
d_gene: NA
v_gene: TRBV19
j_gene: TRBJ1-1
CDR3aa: ASSIDPRRRSAF

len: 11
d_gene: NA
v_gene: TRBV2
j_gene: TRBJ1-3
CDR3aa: ASSELPGNTIY

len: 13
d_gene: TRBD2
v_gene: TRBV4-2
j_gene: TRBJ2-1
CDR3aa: ASSQAVGGGNEQF

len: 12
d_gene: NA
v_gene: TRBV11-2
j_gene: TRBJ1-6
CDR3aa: ASSAQQGSSPLH

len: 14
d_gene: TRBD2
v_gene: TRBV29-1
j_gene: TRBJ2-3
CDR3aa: SAEGVGAGDGDTQY

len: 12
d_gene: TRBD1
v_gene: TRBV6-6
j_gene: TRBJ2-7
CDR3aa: ASSYFGQGYEQY

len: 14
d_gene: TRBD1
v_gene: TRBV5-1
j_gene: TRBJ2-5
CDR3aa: ASSLAPGQEQETQY

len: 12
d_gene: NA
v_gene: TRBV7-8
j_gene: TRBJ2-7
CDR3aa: ASSLVAGSYEQY

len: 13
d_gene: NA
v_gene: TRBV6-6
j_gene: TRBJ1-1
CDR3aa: ASSTSTGPGTEAF

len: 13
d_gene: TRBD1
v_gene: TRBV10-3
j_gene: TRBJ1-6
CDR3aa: AISGRDSRNSPLH

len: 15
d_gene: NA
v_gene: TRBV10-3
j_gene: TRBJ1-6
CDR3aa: AISERTGGTYNSPLH

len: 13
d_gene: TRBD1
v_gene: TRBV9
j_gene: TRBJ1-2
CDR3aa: ASSNRDRGGYGYT

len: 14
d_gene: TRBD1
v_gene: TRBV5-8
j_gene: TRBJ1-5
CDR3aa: ASSSNIGQGWQPQH

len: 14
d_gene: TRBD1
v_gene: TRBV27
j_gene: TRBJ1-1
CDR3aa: ASSLYDRGVNTEAF

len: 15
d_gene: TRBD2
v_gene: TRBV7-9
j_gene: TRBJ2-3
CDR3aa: ASSFWTSGIRADTQY

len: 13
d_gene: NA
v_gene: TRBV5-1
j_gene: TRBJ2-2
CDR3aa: ASSVGQINTGELF

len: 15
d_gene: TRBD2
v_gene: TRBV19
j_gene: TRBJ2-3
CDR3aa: ASSLRGQELAGQTQY

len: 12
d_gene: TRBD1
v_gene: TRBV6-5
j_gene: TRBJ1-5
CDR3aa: ASSLGQANQPQH

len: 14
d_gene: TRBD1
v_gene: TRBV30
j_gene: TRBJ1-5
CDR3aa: AWSIGGSPLNQPQH

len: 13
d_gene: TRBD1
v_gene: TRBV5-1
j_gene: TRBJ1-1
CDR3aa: ASSAGQGLDTEAF

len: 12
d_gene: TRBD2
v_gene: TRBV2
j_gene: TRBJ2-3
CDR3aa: ASHGRLAPDTQY

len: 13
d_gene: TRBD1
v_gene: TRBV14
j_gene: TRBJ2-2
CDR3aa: ASSQVTGVAGELF

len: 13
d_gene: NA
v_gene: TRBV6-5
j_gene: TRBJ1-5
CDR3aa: ASSSQRASNQPQH

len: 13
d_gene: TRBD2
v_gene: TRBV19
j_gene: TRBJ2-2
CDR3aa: ASSMLAEGTGELF

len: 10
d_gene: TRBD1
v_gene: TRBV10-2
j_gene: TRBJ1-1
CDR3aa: ATRDRNTEAF

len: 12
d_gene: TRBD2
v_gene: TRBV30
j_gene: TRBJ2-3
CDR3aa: AWTRGSRTDTQY